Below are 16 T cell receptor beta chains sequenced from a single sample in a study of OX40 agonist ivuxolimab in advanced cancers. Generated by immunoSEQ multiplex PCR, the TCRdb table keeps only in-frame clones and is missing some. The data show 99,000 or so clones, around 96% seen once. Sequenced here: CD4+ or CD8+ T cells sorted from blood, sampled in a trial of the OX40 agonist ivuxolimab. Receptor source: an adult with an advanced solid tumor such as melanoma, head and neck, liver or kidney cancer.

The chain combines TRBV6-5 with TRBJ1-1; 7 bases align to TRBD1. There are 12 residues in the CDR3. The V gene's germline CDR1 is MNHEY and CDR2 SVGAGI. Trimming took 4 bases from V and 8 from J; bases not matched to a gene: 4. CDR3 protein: CASSFSTGEAFF. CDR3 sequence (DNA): TGTGCCAGCAGTTTTTCGACAGGGGAAGCTTTCTTT.

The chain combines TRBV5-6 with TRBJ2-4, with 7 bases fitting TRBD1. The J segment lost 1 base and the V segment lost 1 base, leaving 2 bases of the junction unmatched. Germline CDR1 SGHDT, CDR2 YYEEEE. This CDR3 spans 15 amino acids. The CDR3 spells CASSLLRGAKNIQYF. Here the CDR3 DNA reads TGTGCCAGCAGCTTGCTCAGGGGGGCCAAAAACATTCAGTACTTC.

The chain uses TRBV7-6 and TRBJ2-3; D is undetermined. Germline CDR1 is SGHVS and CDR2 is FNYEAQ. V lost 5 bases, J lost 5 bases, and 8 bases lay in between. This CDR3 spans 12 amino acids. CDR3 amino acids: CASSPGLDTQYF. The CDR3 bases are TGTGCCAGCAGCCCCGGCCTAGATACGCAGTATTTT.

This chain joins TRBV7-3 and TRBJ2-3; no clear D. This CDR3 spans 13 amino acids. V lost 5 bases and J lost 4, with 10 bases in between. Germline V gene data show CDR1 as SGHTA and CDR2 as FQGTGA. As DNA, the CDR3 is TGTGCCAGCAGCCCCCTTACCTCAGATACGCAGTATTTT. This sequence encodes CASSPLTSDTQYF.

CDR3 sequence: CASSRTSGELNEQFF. The DNA for the CDR3 is TGCGCCAGCAGCCGGACTAGCGGGGAGCTCAATGAGCAGTTCTTC. The J gene is TRBJ2-1, the V gene TRBV4-1; 12 nucleotides align to TRBD2. This CDR3 comprises 15 residues. CDR1 is MGHRA, CDR2 YSYEKL, per germline. The V gene end was trimmed by 4 bases and the J gene end by 6 bases; junction bases not matched to a gene: 4.

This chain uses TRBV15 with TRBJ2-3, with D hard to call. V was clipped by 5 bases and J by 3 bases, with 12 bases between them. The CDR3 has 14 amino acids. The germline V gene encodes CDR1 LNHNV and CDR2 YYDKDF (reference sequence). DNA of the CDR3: TGTGCCACCAGCTTCCGATTAGGGACAGATACGCAGTATTTT. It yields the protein CATSFRLGTDTQYF.

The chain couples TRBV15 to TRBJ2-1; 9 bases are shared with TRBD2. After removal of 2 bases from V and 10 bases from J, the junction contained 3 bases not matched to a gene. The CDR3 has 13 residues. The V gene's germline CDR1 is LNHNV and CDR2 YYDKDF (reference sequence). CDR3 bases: TGTGCCACCAGCAGACTAGCGGGATGGGAGCAGTTCTTC. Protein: CATSRLAGWEQFF.

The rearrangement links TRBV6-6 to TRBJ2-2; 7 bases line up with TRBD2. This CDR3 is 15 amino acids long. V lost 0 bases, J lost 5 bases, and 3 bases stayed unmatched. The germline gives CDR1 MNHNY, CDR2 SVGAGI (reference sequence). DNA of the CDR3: TGTGCCAGCAGTTACTCGCTCGGGGGGACCGGGGAGCTGTTTTTT. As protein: CASSYSLGGTGELFF.

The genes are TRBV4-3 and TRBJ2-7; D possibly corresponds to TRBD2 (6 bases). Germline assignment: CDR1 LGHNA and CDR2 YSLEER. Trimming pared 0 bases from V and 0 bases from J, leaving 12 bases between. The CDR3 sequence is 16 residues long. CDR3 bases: TGCGCCAGCAGCCAAGATCGGGACTTCCCCTCCTACGAGCAGTACTTC. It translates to CASSQDRDFPSYEQYF.

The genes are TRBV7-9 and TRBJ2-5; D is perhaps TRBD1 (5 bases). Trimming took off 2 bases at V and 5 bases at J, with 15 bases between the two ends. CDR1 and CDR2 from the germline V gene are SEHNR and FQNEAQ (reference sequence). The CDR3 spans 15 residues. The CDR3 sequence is CASSLLRQGGETQYF. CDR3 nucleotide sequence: TGTGCCAGCAGCTTATTGAGGCAGGGTGGGGAGACCCAGTACTTC.

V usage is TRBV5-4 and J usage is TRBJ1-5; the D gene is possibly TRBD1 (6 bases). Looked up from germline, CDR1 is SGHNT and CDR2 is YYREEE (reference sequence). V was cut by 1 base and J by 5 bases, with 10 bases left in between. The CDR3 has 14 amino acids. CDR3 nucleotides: TGTGCCAGCAGCTTGACAGGGAGTGATCAGCCCCAGCATTTT. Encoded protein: CASSLTGSDQPQHF. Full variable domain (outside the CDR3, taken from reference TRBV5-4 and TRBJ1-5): ETGVTQSPTHLIKTRGQQVTLRCSSQSGHNTVSWYQQALGQGPQFIFQYYREEENGRGNFPPRFSGLQFPNYSSELNVNALELDDSALYLCASSLTGSDQPQHFGDGTRLSIL.

CDR3 nucleotide sequence: TGTGCCAGCCGACTTGGGGTGGGACTAGCGGGGGTAGAGCAGTTCTTC. Amino acid sequence: CASRLGVGLAGVEQFF. The rearrangement joins TRBV7-8 to TRBJ2-1, with 14 nucleotides matching TRBD2. V lost 8 bases, J lost 10 bases, and 13 bases stayed unmatched. The CDR3 has 16 amino acids. CDR1 is SGHVS and CDR2 is FQNEAQ in the germline V gene. Full variable domain (rest looked up from reference TRBV7-8 and TRBJ2-1): GAGVSQSPRYKVAKRGQDVALRCDPISGHVSLFWYQQALGQGPEFLTYFQNEAQLDKSGLPSDRFFAERPEGSVSTLKIQRTQQEDSAVYLCASRLGVGLAGVEQFFGPGTRLTVL.

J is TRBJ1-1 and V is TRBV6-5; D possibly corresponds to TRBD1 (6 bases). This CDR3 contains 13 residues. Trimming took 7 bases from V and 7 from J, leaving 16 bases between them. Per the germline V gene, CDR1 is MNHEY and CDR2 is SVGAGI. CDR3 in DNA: TGTGCCAGCACATCCGGGACAACCCTTGAAGCTTTCTTT. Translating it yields CASTSGTTLEAFF.

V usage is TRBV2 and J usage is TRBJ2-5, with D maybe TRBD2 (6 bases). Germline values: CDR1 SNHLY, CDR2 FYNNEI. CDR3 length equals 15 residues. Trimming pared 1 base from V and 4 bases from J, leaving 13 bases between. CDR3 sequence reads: CASSEVGHGGETQYF. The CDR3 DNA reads TGTGCCAGCAGTGAAGTTGGGCACGGGGGAGAGACCCAGTACTTC.

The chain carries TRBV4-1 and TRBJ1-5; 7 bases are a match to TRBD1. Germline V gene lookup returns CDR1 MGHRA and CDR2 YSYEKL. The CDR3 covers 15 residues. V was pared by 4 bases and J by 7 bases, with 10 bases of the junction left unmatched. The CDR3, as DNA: TGCGCCAGCAGCCGAACGACAGGGCTGAGCCAGCCCCAGCATTTT. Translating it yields CASSRTTGLSQPQHF.

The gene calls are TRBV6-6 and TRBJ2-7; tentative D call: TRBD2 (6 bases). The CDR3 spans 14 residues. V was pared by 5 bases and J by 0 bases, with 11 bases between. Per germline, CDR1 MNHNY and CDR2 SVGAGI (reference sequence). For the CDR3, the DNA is TGTGCCAGCAGTCCCGGGACTGACTCCTACGAGCAGTACTTC. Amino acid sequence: CASSPGTDSYEQYF.